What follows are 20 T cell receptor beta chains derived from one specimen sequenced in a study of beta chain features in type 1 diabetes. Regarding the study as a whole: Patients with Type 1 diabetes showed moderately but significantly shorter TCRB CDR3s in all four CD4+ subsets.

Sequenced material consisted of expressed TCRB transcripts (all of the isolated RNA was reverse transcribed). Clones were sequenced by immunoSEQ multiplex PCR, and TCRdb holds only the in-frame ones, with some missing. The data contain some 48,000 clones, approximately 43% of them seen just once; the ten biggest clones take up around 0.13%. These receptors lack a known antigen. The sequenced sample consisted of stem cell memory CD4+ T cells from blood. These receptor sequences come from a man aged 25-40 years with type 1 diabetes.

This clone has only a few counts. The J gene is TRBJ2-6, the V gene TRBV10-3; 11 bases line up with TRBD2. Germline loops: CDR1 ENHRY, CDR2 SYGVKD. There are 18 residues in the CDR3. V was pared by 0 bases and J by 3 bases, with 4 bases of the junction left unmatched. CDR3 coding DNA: TGTGCCATCAGTGAGTCAGCACTAGCGGGAGTTGGGGCCAACGTCCTGACTTTC. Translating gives CAISESALAGVGANVLTF.

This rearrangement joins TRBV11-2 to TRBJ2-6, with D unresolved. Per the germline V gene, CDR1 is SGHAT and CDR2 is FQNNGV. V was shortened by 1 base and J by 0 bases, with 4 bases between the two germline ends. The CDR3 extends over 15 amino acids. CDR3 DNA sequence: TGTGCCAGCAGCTTAGGACACTCTGGGGCCAACGTCCTGACTTTC. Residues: CASSLGHSGANVLTF.

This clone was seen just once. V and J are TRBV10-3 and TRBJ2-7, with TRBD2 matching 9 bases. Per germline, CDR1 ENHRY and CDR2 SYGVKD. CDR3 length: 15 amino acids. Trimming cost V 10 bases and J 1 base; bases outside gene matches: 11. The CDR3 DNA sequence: TGTGCCACCCAATCGGGTAGCGGGAGTTCCTACGAGCAGTACTTC. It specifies CATQSGSGSSYEQYF.

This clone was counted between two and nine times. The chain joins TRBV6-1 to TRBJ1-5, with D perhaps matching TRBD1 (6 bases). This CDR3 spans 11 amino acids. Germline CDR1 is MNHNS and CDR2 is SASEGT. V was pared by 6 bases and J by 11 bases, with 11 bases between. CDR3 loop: CASRDSTAQHF. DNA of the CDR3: TGTGCCAGCAGGGACAGTACGGCCCAGCATTTT.

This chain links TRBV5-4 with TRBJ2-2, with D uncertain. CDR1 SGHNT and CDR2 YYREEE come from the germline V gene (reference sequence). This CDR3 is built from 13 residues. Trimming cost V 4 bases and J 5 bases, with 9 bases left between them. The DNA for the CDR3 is TGTGCCAGCAGCATAACAAGTACCGGGGAGCTGTTTTTT. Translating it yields CASSITSTGELFF.

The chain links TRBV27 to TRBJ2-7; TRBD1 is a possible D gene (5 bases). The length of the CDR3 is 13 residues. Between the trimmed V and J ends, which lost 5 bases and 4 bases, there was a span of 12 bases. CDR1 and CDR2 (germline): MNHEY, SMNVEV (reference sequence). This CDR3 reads CASSRQGGYEQYF. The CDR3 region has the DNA TGTGCCAGCAGTCGGCAGGGTGGGTACGAGCAGTACTTC.

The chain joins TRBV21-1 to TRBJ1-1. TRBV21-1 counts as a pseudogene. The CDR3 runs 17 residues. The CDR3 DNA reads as TGTGCCAGCAGTAAAAGTCGGGGGACCGATATGAACACTGAAGCTTTCTTT. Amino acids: CASSKSRGTDMNTEAFF.

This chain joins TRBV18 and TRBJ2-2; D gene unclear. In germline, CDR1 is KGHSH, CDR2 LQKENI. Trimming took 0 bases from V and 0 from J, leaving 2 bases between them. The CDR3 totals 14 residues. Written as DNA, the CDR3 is TGTGCCAGCTCACCACCTACGAACACCGGGGAGCTGTTTTTT. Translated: CASSPPTNTGELFF.

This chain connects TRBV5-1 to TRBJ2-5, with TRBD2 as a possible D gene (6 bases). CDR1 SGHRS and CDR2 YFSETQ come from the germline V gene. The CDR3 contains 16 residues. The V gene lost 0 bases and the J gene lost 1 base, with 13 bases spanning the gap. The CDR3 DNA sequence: TGCGCCAGCAGCTTGGCTGTGGGTAGCGGCCAAGAGACCCAGTACTTC. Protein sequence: CASSLAVGSGQETQYF.

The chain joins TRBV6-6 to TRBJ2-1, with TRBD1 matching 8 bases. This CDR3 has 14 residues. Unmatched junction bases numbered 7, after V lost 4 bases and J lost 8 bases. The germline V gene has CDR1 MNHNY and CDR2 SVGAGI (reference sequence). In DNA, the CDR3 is TGTGCCAGCAGTTCCGGACAGGGCAGGGATGAGCAGTTCTTC. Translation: CASSSGQGRDEQFF.

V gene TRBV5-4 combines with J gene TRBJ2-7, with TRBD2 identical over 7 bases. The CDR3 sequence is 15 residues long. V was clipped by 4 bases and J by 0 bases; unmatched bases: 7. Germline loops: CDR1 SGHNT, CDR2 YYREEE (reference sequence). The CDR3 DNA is TGTGCCAGCAGCGCAACTAGCGATAGCTCCTACGAGCAGTACTTC. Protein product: CASSATSDSSYEQYF.

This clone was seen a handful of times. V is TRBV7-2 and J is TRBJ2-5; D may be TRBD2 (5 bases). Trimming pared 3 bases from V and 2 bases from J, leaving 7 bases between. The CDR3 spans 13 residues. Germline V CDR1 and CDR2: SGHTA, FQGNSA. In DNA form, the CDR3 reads TGTGCCAGCAGCTTCGGACTGCAAGAGACCCAGTACTTC. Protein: CASSFGLQETQYF. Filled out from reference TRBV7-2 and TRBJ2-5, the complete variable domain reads GAGVSQSPSNKVTEKGKDVELRCDPISGHTALYWYRQSLGQGLEFLIYFQGNSAPDKSGLPSDRFSAERTGGSVSTLTIQRTQQEDSAVYLCASSFGLQETQYFGPGTRLLVL.

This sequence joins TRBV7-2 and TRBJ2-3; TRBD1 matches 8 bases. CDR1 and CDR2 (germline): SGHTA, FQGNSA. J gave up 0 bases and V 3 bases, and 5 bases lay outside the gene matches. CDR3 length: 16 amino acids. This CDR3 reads CASSFRRDRSTDTQYF. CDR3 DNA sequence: TGTGCCAGCAGCTTCCGCAGGGACAGGAGCACAGATACGCAGTATTTT. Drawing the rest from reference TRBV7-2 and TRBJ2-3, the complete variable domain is GAGVSQSPSNKVTEKGKDVELRCDPISGHTALYWYRQSLGQGLEFLIYFQGNSAPDKSGLPSDRFSAERTGGSVSTLTIQRTQQEDSAVYLCASSFRRDRSTDTQYFGPGTRLTVL.

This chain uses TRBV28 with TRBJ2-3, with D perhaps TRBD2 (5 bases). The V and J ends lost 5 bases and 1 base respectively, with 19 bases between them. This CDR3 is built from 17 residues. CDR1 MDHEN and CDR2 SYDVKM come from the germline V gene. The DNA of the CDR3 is TGTGCCAGCAGTACCCCGAGGGATCGAGTAGGCACAGATACGCAGTATTTT. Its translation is CASSTPRDRVGTDTQYF. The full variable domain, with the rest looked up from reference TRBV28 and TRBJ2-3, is DVKVTQSSRYLVKRTGEKVFLECVQDMDHENMFWYRQDPGLGLRLIYFSYDVKMKEKGDIPEGYSVSREKKERFSLILESASTNQTSMYLCASSTPRDRVGTDTQYFGPGTRLTVL.

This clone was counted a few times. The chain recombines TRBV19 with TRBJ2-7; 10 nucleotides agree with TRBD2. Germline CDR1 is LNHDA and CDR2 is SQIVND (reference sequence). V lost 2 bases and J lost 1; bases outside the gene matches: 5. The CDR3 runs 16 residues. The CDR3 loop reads CASSIHGTSESYEQYF. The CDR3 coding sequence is TGTGCCAGTAGTATACACGGGACTAGCGAGTCCTACGAGCAGTACTTC.

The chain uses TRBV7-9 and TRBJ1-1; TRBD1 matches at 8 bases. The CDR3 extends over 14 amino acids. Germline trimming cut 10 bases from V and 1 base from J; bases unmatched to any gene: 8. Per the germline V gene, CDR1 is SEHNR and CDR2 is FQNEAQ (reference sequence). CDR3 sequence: CATGQGSENTEAFF. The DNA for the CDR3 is TGTGCCACCGGACAGGGCTCGGAGAACACTGAAGCTTTCTTT.

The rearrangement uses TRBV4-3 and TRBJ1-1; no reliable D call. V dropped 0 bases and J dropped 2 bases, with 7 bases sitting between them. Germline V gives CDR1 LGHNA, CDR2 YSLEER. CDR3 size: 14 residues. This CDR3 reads CASSQEYINTEAFF. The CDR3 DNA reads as TGCGCCAGCAGCCAAGAATATATTAACACTGAAGCTTTCTTT.

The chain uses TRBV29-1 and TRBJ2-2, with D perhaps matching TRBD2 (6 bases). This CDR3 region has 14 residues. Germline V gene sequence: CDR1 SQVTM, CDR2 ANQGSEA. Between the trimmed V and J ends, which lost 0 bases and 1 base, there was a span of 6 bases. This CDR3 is CSVEEGGNTGELFF. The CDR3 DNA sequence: TGCAGCGTTGAAGAGGGAGGGAACACCGGGGAGCTGTTTTTT.

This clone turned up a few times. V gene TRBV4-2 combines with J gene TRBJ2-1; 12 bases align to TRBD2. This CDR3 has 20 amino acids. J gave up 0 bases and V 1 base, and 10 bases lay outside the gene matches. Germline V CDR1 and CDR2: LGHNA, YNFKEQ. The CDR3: CASSQAGTSGPLSSYNEQFF. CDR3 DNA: TGTGCCAGCAGCCAAGCCGGGACTAGCGGGCCATTGAGCTCCTACAATGAGCAGTTCTTC.

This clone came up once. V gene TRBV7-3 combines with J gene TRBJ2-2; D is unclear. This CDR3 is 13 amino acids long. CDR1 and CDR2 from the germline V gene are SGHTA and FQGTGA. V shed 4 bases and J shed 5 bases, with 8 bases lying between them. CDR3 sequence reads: CASSYLATGELFF. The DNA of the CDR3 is TGTGCCAGCAGCTACTTAGCTACCGGGGAGCTGTTTTTT.